This TCR beta chain was captured in a study of graft-versus-host responses after intestinal transplantation. Repertoires were generated with immunoSEQ multiplex PCR, while TCRdb's copy carries only in-frame clones and drops some. The repertoire has approximately 20,000 clones, 80% to 90% of them found once; the top ten carry 5.1%. Study findings and constraints: GvH clones were found in recipient marrow; some appeared first in ileum or blood.

Germline CDR1 is SEHNR and CDR2 is FQNEAQ (reference sequence). The CDR3 length is 14 residues. V dropped 5 bases and J dropped 5 bases, with 16 bases sitting between them. Notes on this clone: Its target is not known.

This chain links TRBV7-9 with TRBJ2-7; the D gene is possibly TRBD1 (5 bases). The sequences come from PBMCs, collected roughly 64 days after intestinal transplantation. The sequence was obtained from a human patient who received an intestinal transplant, so some T cells may come from the graft donor. As DNA, the CDR3 is TGTGCCAGCAGCGTAACGGACATGCCGCACGAGCAGTACTTC. Encoded protein: CASSVTDMPHEQYF.